Sequencing of this TCR beta chain was carried out in a study of T cells in localized non-small cell lung cancer. Study observations and caveats: The study linked higher blood T cell density to longer overall survival. Uninvolved adjacent lung had the highest recorded T cell clonality, with tumor below it.

The method was immunoSEQ multiplex PCR; TCRdb's version includes in-frame clones alone and lacks a portion of them. The profile covers more than 9,000 clones, with around two fifths appearing a single time and more than 3.5% taken by the ten largest. Regarding this clone: Its antigen is still unknown.

The germline V gene has CDR1 MNHGY and CDR2 SAAAGT. The ends were cut back, 5 bases at V and 2 bases at J, with 14 bases in the middle. The CDR3 spans 15 residues. Specimen: lymph node tissue, collected before any cancer treatment. The chain links TRBV6-8 to TRBJ2-3; a weak D match, TRBD1 (5 bases). This clonotype was obtained from a woman aged 40-75 years with stage I lung adenocarcinoma. CDR3 residues: CASSGRGLFTDTQYF. In DNA, the CDR3 is TGTGCCAGCAGTGGAAGGGGCCTATTCACAGATACGCAGTATTTT.